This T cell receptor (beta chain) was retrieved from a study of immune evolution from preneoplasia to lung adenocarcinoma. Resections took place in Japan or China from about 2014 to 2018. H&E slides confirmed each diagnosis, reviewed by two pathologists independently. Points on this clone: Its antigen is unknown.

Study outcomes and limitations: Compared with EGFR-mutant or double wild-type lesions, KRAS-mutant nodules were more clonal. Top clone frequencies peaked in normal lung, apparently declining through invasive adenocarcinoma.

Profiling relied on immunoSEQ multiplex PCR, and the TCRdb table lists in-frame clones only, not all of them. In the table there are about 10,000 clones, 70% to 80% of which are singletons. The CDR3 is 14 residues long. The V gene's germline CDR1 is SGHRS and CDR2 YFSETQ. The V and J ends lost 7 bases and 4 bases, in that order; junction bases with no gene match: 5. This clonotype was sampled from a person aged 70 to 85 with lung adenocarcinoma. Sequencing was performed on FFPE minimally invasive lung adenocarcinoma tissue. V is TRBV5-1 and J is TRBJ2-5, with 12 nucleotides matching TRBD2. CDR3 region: CASSTSGSLETQYF. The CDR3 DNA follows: TGCGCCAGCTCGACTAGCGGGAGTTTAGAGACCCAGTACTTC. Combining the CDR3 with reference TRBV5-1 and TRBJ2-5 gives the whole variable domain KAGVTQTPRYLIKTRGQQVTLSCSPISGHRSVSWYQQTPGQGLQFLFEYFSETQRNKGNFPGRFSGRQFSNSRSEMNVSTLELGDSALYLCASSTSGSLETQYFGPGTRLLVL.